Reported below is one T cell receptor beta chain. This specimen comes from a study of CD8 T cells in Susac syndrome. With random hexamers, roughly 0.5 to 1 ug RNA was reverse transcribed. TCRdb used MiXCR to reprocess the immunoSEQ multiplex PCR reads, holding one entry per CDR3 protein. The sample has more than 150,000 distinct CDR3 sequences, around 94% seen once. Per germline, CDR1 LGHDT and CDR2 YNNKEL (reference sequence). V was pared by 3 bases and J by 4 bases, with 11 bases between. This CDR3 region has 14 residues. Sequencing of TCR beta covered CD8+ and CD4+ T cells obtained from blood. The sample taken for sequencing was CD4+ T cells from PBMCs. This TCR was recovered from a human donor in good health. The V gene is TRBV3-1, the J gene TRBJ2-3; perhaps TRBD2 as D (6 bases). The CDR3 is CASSQRGVADTQYF. In DNA form, the CDR3 reads TGTGCCAGCAGCCAGCGGGGCGTTGCAGATACGCAGTATTTT.